One sample yielded the 22 T cell receptor beta chains listed below, sequenced in a study of shared clonotypes between healthy human individuals. Some clones are missing from TCRdb's copy, which holds only in-frame ones; the method was immunoSEQ multiplex PCR. The sample carries around 500,000 clones, approximately 79% recorded once. Sequenced input: PBMCs. These receptors all come from a woman aged 40 to 50 in good health. Some clones in this sample may be carry-over from other donors' samples.

The rearrangement links TRBV29-1 to TRBJ2-1; D is ambiguous. CDR1 is SQVTM and CDR2 is ANQGSEA in the germline V gene. The CDR3 runs to 13 residues. The germline V and J ends were trimmed by 7 bases and 7 bases, with 17 bases remaining between them. This CDR3 is CSGRNLKWNEQFF. DNA for the CDR3: TGCAGCGGCCGAAACCTGAAGTGGAATGAGCAGTTCTTC.

This sequence joins TRBV27 and TRBJ2-3, with TRBD1 matching 10 bases. The CDR3 length is 14 residues. CDR1 is MNHEY, CDR2 SMNVEV, per germline (reference sequence). Germline trimming cut 7 bases from V and 6 bases from J; bases unmatched to any gene: 7. As DNA, the CDR3 is TGTGCCAGCAACCGACAGGGGGCGACGGATACGCAGTATTTT. Its translation: CASNRQGATDTQYF.

The V call is TRBV7-9, the J call TRBJ2-5, with D unresolved. This CDR3 comprises 13 residues. V was pared by 1 base and J by 0 bases, with 3 bases between. Germline V gene lookup returns CDR1 SEHNR and CDR2 FQNEAQ (reference sequence). The CDR3 loop reads CASSLGNQETQYF. As DNA, the CDR3 is TGTGCCAGCAGCTTAGGCAACCAAGAGACCCAGTACTTC.

The gene calls are TRBV7-2 and TRBJ2-7, with 9 bases aligning to TRBD2. After removal of 2 bases from V and 9 bases from J, the junction contained 8 bases not matched to a gene. CDR1 and CDR2 (germline): SGHTA, FQGNSA. CDR3 length: 14 amino acids. CDR3 bases: TGTGCCAGCAGCTTATTGGGTAGCGGGAGTGGGCAGTACTTC. Residues: CASSLLGSGSGQYF.

The chain employs TRBV29-1 and TRBJ2-1, with 10 nucleotides matching TRBD1. The CDR3 covers 13 residues. Per the germline V gene, CDR1 is SQVTM and CDR2 is ANQGSEA. CDR3 coding DNA: TGCAACGAAACCGGGACAGGGGAAAATGAGCAGTTCTTC. Protein sequence: CNETGTGENEQFF.

The V gene is TRBV5-4, the J gene TRBJ1-5, with TRBD1 identical over 7 bases. Germline CDR1 SGHNT, CDR2 YYREEE (reference sequence). CDR3 length equals 14 residues. With V trimmed by 4 bases and J by 4 bases, 5 bases remained unmatched. The CDR3 reads CASSSGTANQPQHF. The CDR3, as DNA: TGTGCCAGCAGCAGTGGGACAGCAAATCAGCCCCAGCATTTT.

The chain employs TRBV29-1 and TRBJ2-1, with D tentatively TRBD2 (7 bases). The V end was cut by 7 bases, the J end by 4 bases, with 20 bases between. The CDR3 runs 15 residues. Germline lookup yields CDR1 SQVTM and CDR2 ANQGSEA. CDR3 coding DNA: TGCAGCGGTAAACTAGGGGGGGACGGGTACAATGAGCAGTTCTTC. It yields the protein CSGKLGGDGYNEQFF.

On this clone: A far bigger clonotype differs at one base, so this is likely a read error. The V and J genes are TRBV20-1 and TRBJ2-7, with a weak D call TRBD2 (6 bases). CDR3 length: 11 residues. The germline CDR1 and CDR2 sequences are DFQATT and SNEGSKA (reference sequence). CDR3 DNA sequence: TGCAGTGCGGAGGGATCCTACGGGCAGTACTTC. Translating gives CSAEGSYGQYF.

The chain joins TRBV6-5 to TRBJ2-7; 8 positions agree with TRBD2. Germline V CDR1 and CDR2: MNHEY, SVGAGI. Trimming at V came to 5 bases and at J to 2 bases, leaving 2 bases not matched to a gene. This CDR3 comprises 13 residues. As DNA, the CDR3 is TGTGCCAGCAGTCGCGGGGGGACCTACGAGCAGTACTTC. It yields the protein CASSRGGTYEQYF.

The sample holds a few counts of this clone. The V and J genes are TRBV28 and TRBJ2-5; no firm D call. Between the trimmed V and J ends, which lost 5 bases and 1 base, there was a span of 17 bases. Germline lookup yields CDR1 MDHEN and CDR2 SYDVKM. The CDR3 loop spans 16 amino acids. CDR3 sequence: CASSRIAVLIQETQYF. In DNA, the CDR3 is TGTGCCAGCAGTCGGATAGCAGTCCTTATCCAAGAGACCCAGTACTTC. Variable domain in full (rest from reference TRBV28 and TRBJ2-5): DVKVTQSSRYLVKRTGEKVFLECVQDMDHENMFWYRQDPGLGLRLIYFSYDVKMKEKGDIPEGYSVSREKKERFSLILESASTNQTSMYLCASSRIAVLIQETQYFGPGTRLLVL.

This clone appeared a single time. A far larger clone is off by one base, so a read error is likely. The chain employs TRBV4-3 and TRBJ2-2, with D perhaps TRBD2 (6 bases). Germline V gives CDR1 LGHNA, CDR2 YSLEER. The CDR3 has 15 amino acids. V was cut by 0 bases and J by 5 bases, with 10 bases left in between. Here the CDR3 DNA reads TGCGCCAGCAGCCAAGATCACGGGAGTACCGGGGAGCTGTTTTTT. This sequence encodes CASSQDHGSTGELFF.

This clone has only a few counts. The chain joins TRBV5-1 to TRBJ2-1; 10 bases match TRBD2. Germline lookup yields CDR1 SGHRS and CDR2 YFSETQ. The V segment lost 5 bases and the J segment 6 bases; nucleotides outside the gene matches: 8. The CDR3 is 15 amino acids. CDR3 protein: CASREGLAGVNEQFF. DNA of the CDR3: TGCGCCAGCAGGGAGGGTCTAGCGGGAGTCAATGAGCAGTTCTTC.

The gene calls are TRBV18 and TRBJ2-7; the D is unclear. The germline V and J ends were trimmed by 3 bases and 0 bases, with 15 bases remaining between them. In germline, CDR1 is KGHSH, CDR2 LQKENI. This CDR3 spans 16 amino acids. CDR3 DNA: TGTGCCAGCTCACCCTCAACTAATTTGGGCTCCTACGAGCAGTACTTC. It is translated as CASSPSTNLGSYEQYF.

The CDR3 DNA follows: TGTGCCAGTAGTATTGGCGGGAGAAGCACAGATACGCAGTATTTT. It specifies CASSIGGRSTDTQYF. V and J are TRBV19 and TRBJ2-3, with 7 bases fitting TRBD2. The CDR3 length is 15 residues. The germline V gene encodes CDR1 LNHDA and CDR2 SQIVND (reference sequence). After removal of 3 bases from V and 0 bases from J, the junction contained 3 bases not matched to a gene.

V and J are TRBV10-3 and TRBJ1-4, with a tentative D call TRBD1 (5 bases). V dropped 2 bases and J dropped 7 bases, with 11 bases sitting between them. Per the germline V gene, CDR1 is ENHRY and CDR2 is SYGVKD. The CDR3 has 14 amino acids. CDR3 nucleotides: TGTGCCATCAGTGAGGGCGGGGCTGGTGAAAAACTGTTTTTT. Residues: CAISEGGAGEKLFF.

The rearrangement links TRBV19 to TRBJ2-7, with TRBD1 identical over 10 bases. This CDR3 has 15 amino acids. Germline V gene data show CDR1 as LNHDA and CDR2 as SQIVND (reference sequence). J gave up 5 bases and V 6 bases, and 10 bases lay outside the gene matches. The CDR3 nucleotides are TGTGCCAGTAGGGATCCGGGACAGGGGAAGGACGAGCAGTACTTC. This gives the protein CASRDPGQGKDEQYF.

V usage is TRBV2 and J usage is TRBJ2-1, with D unresolved. Germline CDR1 SNHLY, CDR2 FYNNEI. The CDR3 runs to 14 residues. V lost 7 bases, J lost 4 bases, and 14 bases lay in between. The CDR3 reads CASIATQVYNEQFF. CDR3 DNA: TGTGCCAGCATAGCAACCCAGGTATACAATGAGCAGTTCTTC.

This sequence joins TRBV5-6 and TRBJ2-2; D possibly matches TRBD1 or TRBD2 (5 bases each). The CDR3 loop spans 16 amino acids. CDR1 SGHDT and CDR2 YYEEEE come from the germline V gene. V lost 3 bases to trimming and J lost 3 bases, with 15 bases between them. The CDR3 here is CASSWAGGADTGELFF. CDR3 bases: TGTGCCAGCAGCTGGGCTGGGGGAGCGGACACCGGGGAGCTGTTTTTT.

This clone was detected only a few times. The chain couples TRBV18 to TRBJ1-3; D is unclear. Germline V gives CDR1 KGHSH, CDR2 LQKENI. Trimming left V 1 base short and J 4 bases short, with 11 bases between. This CDR3 region has 15 residues. The CDR3 DNA is TGTGCCAGCTCACCACTCCGTGAAGCAGGAAACACCATATATTTT. It translates to CASSPLREAGNTIYF.

The chain has TRBV30 and TRBJ2-3; D gene ambiguous. V was shortened by 7 bases and J by 0 bases, with 11 bases between the two germline ends. From germline, CDR1 is GTSNPN and CDR2 SVGIG (reference sequence). The CDR3 has 13 amino acids. Here the CDR3 reads CASELVSTDTQYF. The CDR3 region has the DNA TGTGCCTCCGAGCTTGTTAGCACAGATACGCAGTATTTT. Full variable domain (remainder filled in from reference TRBV30 and TRBJ2-3): SQTIHQWPATLVQPVGSPLSLECTVEGTSNPNLYWYRQAAGRGLQLLFYSVGIGQISSEVPQNLSASRPQDRQFILSSKKLLLSDSGFYLCASELVSTDTQYFGPGTRLTVL.

This clone was seen just once. This chain connects TRBV10-3 to TRBJ2-5; TRBD2 matches at 14 bases. CDR1 is ENHRY and CDR2 is SYGVKD in the germline V gene. The CDR3 sequence is 14 residues long. V was clipped by 7 bases and J by 7 bases; unmatched bases: 5. This CDR3 is CAINPGTSGGTQYF. The CDR3 DNA sequence: TGTGCCATCAACCCCGGGACTAGCGGGGGGACCCAGTACTTC.

The rearrangement joins TRBV5-1 to TRBJ1-2; D is undetermined. Germline assignment: CDR1 SGHRS and CDR2 YFSETQ. Trimming left V 4 bases short and J 4 bases short, with 14 bases between. The CDR3 runs to 14 residues. The CDR3 DNA sequence: TGCGCCAGCAGCCAGGAACGAGGGAGCTATGGCTACACCTTC. Amino acids: CASSQERGSYGYTF. Supplemented by reference TRBV5-1 and TRBJ1-2, the full variable domain reads KAGVTQTPRYLIKTRGQQVTLSCSPISGHRSVSWYQQTPGQGLQFLFEYFSETQRNKGNFPGRFSGRQFSNSRSEMNVSTLELGDSALYLCASSQERGSYGYTFGSGTRLTVV.